This T cell receptor beta chain was found in a study of CD8 T cell repertoires and HIV-1 epitope variants. Study background: T cells were stimulated with Twenty-five Gag and Nef peptides separately. Controls included no peptide, Ebola AY9 epitope, and a CMV, EBV, flu pool. Study-wide results and limits: Some ten antigen-specific TCR beta clonotypes were found; over 5 seemed cross-reactive to variants.

The table came from immunoSEQ multiplex PCR; TCRdb's copy has only in-frame clones and leaves some out. This table holds approximately 5,500 clones, approximately 66% found once. With regard to this clone: What it binds is not known.

This CDR3 spans 15 amino acids. Trimming removed 5 bases at V and 1 base at J, with 14 bases between. Germline lookup yields CDR1 SGHAT and CDR2 FQNNGV. The specimen sequenced was cultured CD8+ T cells derived from PBMCs. The source of this sequence is a male donor with HIV. The rearrangement links TRBV11-2 to TRBJ2-5, with D perhaps TRBD1 or TRBD2 (5 bases each). This CDR3 reads CASSPRGESQETQYF. DNA of the CDR3: TGTGCCAGCAGCCCAAGAGGGGAGTCCCAAGAGACCCAGTACTTC.